This TCR beta chain appears in the sequencing data of a study of cytomegalovirus exposure and HLA in healthy donors. Regarding the study as a whole: Testing in vitro showed a few CMV-associated chains specific for CMV antigens. One later analysis, an examination of the 120 validation repertoires, found that first-cohort TCR clusters tended to co-occur in them.

Only in-frame clones appear in the TCRdb table, and some are missing; sequencing was by immunoSEQ multiplex PCR. The sample contains some 61,000 clones, around 97% of which appear only once. A note on this clone: Its antigen is unidentified.

Germline-derived CDR1 and CDR2 are SEHNR and FQNEAQ (reference sequence). V lost 1 base and J 6 bases, leaving 14 bases between the germline ends. There are 15 residues in the CDR3. The receptor comes from a woman between 18 and 29 years old in good health and CMV-seropositive. This sequence joins TRBV7-9 and TRBJ2-3; a possible D gene is TRBD1 (6 bases). What was sequenced was PBMCs. CDR3 region: CASSLVTGYYDTQYF. CDR3 DNA: TGTGCCAGCAGCTTAGTTACAGGGTACTACGATACGCAGTATTTT.